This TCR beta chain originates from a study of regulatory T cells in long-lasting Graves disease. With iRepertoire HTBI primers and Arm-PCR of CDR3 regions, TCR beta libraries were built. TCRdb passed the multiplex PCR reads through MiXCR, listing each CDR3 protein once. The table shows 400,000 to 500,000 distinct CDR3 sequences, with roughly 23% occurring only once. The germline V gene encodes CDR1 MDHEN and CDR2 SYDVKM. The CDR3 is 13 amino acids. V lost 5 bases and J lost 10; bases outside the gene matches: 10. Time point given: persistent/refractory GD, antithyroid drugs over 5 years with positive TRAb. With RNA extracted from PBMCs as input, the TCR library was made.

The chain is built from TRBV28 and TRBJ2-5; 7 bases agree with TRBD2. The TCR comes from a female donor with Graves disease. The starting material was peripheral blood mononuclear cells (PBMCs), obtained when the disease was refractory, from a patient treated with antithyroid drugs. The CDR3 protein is CASSPRLAGIQYF. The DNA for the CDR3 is TGTGCCAGCAGTCCACGACTAGCCGGGATCCAGTACTTC.